This TCR beta chain was profiled in a study of blood T cell repertoires in COVID-19. In the study overall: Sites in the United States, Italy and Spain provided acute and convalescent COVID-19 samples.

As originally analysed: Nucleated cell counts were estimated from reference gene primer amplification. Sequencing was performed with immunoSEQ multiplex PCR; in TCRdb, only in-frame clones are kept and a portion is missing. D and trimming were read from the DNA, whereas the V and J calls and clone size are those reported in that table. The data show 250,000 or so clones, with roughly nine tenths seen just once and over 2.5% held by the top ten. Cohorts were assigned according to the clinical history that participants reported. The V end lost 0 bases, the J end lost 8 bases, and 14 bases lay between the germline ends. Germline CDR1 SGDLS, CDR2 YYNGEE. CDR3 length: 14 amino acids.

Sequenced: PBMCs or T cells enriched from blood (not recorded which). The genes are TRBV9 and TRBJ1-2, with no clear D. The source of this sequence is a woman aged 18-35 years who had recovered from COVID-19. In nucleotides, the CDR3 is TGTGCCAGCAGCGTAGACTCCGGCCTCGGGGGCTACACCTTC. This encodes CASSVDSGLGGYTF. The full variable domain, with the rest looked up from reference TRBV9 and TRBJ1-2, is DSGVTQTPKHLITATGQRVTLRCSPRSGDLSVYWYQQSLDQGLQFLIQYYNGEERAKGNILERFSAQQFPDLHSELNLSSLELGDSALYFCASSVDSGLGGYTFGSGTRLTVV.